This T cell receptor beta chain was recovered during a study of memory CD4+ T cells and cytomegalovirus serostatus. Comment on this clone: What it binds is not known.

In the original analysis: After removing out-of-frame reads, around 2 million distinct TCRbeta sequences remained. This table comes from immunoSEQ multiplex PCR, and its TCRdb copy is limited to in-frame clones, with some not included. D and trimming were read from the DNA, whereas the V and J calls and clone size are those reported in that table. There are about 54,000 clones in the sample; 70% to 80% occur only once, and roughly 1.7% lies in the top ten. Single viable CD3+CD4+CD8-CD45RO+ cells were sorted as the memory CD4+ T cells. Donors' CMV status reflects serum IgG against pp150, pp28, p38, p52. After thawing, CD4+ T cells were positively selected. Study-level points and caveats: CMV serostatus prediction reached median AUC around 0.94, or 0.89 with US-trained model.

Sequences were obtained from memory CD4+ T cells from blood. This receptor was taken from an adult in good health and CMV-seronegative.

The CDR3 DNA reads as TGTGCCAGCAGCTTAGCAAAAAGCACCGGGGAGCTGTTTTTT. Translating it yields CASSLAKSTGELFF. V usage is TRBV7-2 and J usage is TRBJ2-2; D ambiguous. CDR1 is SGHTA and CDR2 is FQGNSA in the germline V gene. Trimming removed 0 bases from V and 4 bases from J, with 6 bases in between. The length of the CDR3 is 14 residues.